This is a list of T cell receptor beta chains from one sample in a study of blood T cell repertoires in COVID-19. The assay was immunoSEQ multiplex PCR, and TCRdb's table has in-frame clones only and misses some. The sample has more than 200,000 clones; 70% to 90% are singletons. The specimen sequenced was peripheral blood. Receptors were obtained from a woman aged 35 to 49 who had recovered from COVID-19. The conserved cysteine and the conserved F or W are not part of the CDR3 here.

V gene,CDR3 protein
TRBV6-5,ASSRGQGSYEQY
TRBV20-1,SASSGGYEQY
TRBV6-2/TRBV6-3,ASSTTHGGGLNEQF
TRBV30,AWSLPGQGVASTGELF
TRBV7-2,ASSLESGGSYEQY
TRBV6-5,ASSYSGSGTEAF
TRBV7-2,ASSLGAISGRLSDTQY
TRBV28,ASSQNYGYT
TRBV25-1,ASSEWGTGGYEQY
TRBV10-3,ATGTPNEQF
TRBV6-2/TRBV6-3,ASSTIAGPQETQY
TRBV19,ASSIESAVSGTQY
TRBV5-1,ASSLDGQLNYGYT
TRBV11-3,ASSPSVAGVPDTQY
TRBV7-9,ASSAYRHRERTGELF
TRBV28,ASSLYRQGYEQY
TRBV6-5,ASSLAGRRTDTQY
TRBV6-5,ASSLGRGYEQY
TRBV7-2,ASSLGVGGAGETQY
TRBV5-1,ASSLTGNEQF
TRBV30,AWTLAGYEQY
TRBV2,ASSGDYISLYEQY
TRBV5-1,ASSLGAEITDTQY
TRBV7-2,ASSRLTRATSGQETQY
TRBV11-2,ASSLDQTSGELSYNEQF
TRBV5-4,ASSYPGQGPNIQY
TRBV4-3,ASSQSSHEQF
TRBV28,ASSLATGLAGGTDTQY
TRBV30,AWRGQGRFYGYT
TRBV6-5,ASSPLGGHEQY
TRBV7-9,ASSLAGVNEQF
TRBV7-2,ASSLDPGSDTQY
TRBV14,ASSQGPLTSGDNYEQY
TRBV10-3,AISAILGTSLAKNTEAF
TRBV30,AWARTVYNEQF
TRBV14,ASSPFIAGDSHEQY
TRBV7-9,ASSEATSGLAKNIQY
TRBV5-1,ASSLGLAGGGGELF
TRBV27,ASSKGDRVNGYT
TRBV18,ASSPTTASGEQY
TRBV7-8,ASSSHPANTGELF
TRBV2,ASSEVQGVQPQH
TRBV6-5,ASSPLASSYEQY
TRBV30,AWSAPPGQAYEQY
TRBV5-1,ASSHNRVGVSYEQY
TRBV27,ASTQRGLDPYNEQF
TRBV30,AWSVGRDSGNTIY
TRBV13,ASSILGETHEQF
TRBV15,ATSRDIGQGYGYT
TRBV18,ASSPYQDEQF
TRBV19,ASSIRKSTSNYGYT
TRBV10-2,ASSEAGRGNTIY